This section outlines one TCR beta chain sequence together with its context. Its target is unknown. Between the trimmed V and J ends, which lost 4 bases and 1 base, there was a span of 14 bases. Germline CDR1 SQVTM, CDR2 ANQGSEA. The length of the CDR3 is 15 residues. Every donor was a Caucasian adult from Nashville, Tennessee. The data stem from a study of shared clonotypes between healthy human individuals. General observations from the study: A handful of donors had roughly 5% of their naive CD4 clonotypes in common. Represented diversity (both genetic and exposure-history) was limited by the small number of donors.

The data were produced by immunoSEQ multiplex PCR, yet TCRdb's version contains in-frame clones alone and is incomplete. In the table there are roughly 2.2 million clones, 92% of which are singletons. V is TRBV29-1 and J is TRBJ1-3, with D perhaps TRBD1 (6 bases). The receptor comes from a man between 18 and 35 years old in good health. Some clones in this sample may be carry-over from other donors' samples. Sequenced: naive CD4+ T cells from PBMCs. The subset here: CD45RA+ positively selected. CDR3 in DNA: TGCAGCGTTGTGCAGGGGCAAGTGTCTGGAAACACCATATATTTT. Its translation: CSVVQGQVSGNTIYF.